Listed below are T cell receptor beta chains from one sample, sequenced in a study of CD8 T cells in Susac syndrome. TCRdb used MiXCR to reprocess the immunoSEQ multiplex PCR reads, holding one entry per CDR3 protein. This table holds 350,000 to 550,000 distinct CDR3 sequences, approximately 85% found once. Sequenced sample: CD8+ T cells from PBMCs. The source is a human donor with multiple sclerosis. Each CDR3 is given with its conserved first and last residue. The D gene is left open where the match is weak. A clone size is listed for some rows: how often the clone was seen (once, few, many), or a class if it is expanded.

TRBJ1-6 NA TRBV6-6 NA TGTGCCAGCAGTTACTCAGGGGAGCTAGGTACACCCCTCCACTTT CASSYSGELGTPLHF
TRBJ2-1 NA TRBV19 TRBD2 TGTGCCAGTAGTGAAAACCCGACTAGCGGGGTTTTCTTC CASSENPTSGVFF
TRBJ2-3 few TRBV5-1 TRBD2 TGCGCCAGCAGTGAGCGGGGGGCTCAATGGACAGATACGCAGTATTTT CASSERGAQWTDTQYF
TRBJ1-5 NA TRBV27 NA TGTGCCAGTTCACTCAGGGGCCTTAGCAATCAGCCCCAGCATTTT CASSLRGLSNQPQHF
TRBJ2-1 NA TRBV12-3/TRBV12-4 NA TGTGCCAGCCTTCAGTTGGGGTACAATGAGCAGTTCTTC CASLQLGYNEQFF
TRBJ2-1 once TRBV11-2 TRBD2 TGTGCCAGCAGCTTGATCGAGACTAGCGGCCTTGAGCAGTTCTTC CASSLIETSGLEQFF
TRBJ2-5 NA TRBV5-6 TRBD1 TGTGCCAGCAGCTTGGAGGACAGGGTATTAGAGACCCAGTACTTC CASSLEDRVLETQYF
TRBJ2-1 NA TRBV30 TRBD2 TGTGCCTGGTCTGACGGGAGGGCCGACGAGCAGTTCTTC CAWSDGRADEQFF
TRBJ1-1 NA TRBV6-6 NA TGTGCCAGCAGTTACTCGTCTCAGAGGAACACTGAAGCTTTCTTT CASSYSSQRNTEAFF
TRBJ1-5 NA TRBV19 NA TGTGCCAGTAATGTCGGTCGTTGGGGGAATGGCAATCAGCCCCAGCATTTT CASNVGRWGNGNQPQHF
TRBJ1-1 NA TRBV27 TRBD1 TGTGCCAGCAGTTTGGGGGACAGCATGAACACTGAAGCTTTCTTT CASSLGDSMNTEAFF
TRBJ1-6 NA TRBV6-1 NA TGTGCCAGCAGTGAAAGTTGGCGGGCGGTGTATAATTCACCCCTCCACTTT CASSESWRAVYNSPLHF
TRBJ2-1 NA TRBV7-6 NA TGTGCCAGCAGCCCGCTAGGAGACAATGAGCAGTTCTTC CASSPLGDNEQFF
TRBJ2-1 NA TRBV18 NA TGTGCCAGCCAAAAGGGCTCGGACAACCCATACAATGAGCAGTTCTTC CASQKGSDNPYNEQFF
TRBJ2-2 NA TRBV7-9 NA TGTGCCAGCAGCTTTTTTAACACCGGGGAGCTGTTTTTT CASSFFNTGELFF